This T cell receptor beta chain was sequenced during a study of CD8 T cells in Susac syndrome. Sequencing of TCR beta, carried out with a high-throughput approach, was applied to CD8+ and CD4+ T cells from the blood. FACS was used to enrich TEMRA cells, whereas the CD8+ and CD4+ T cells were obtained by negative isolation. The authors reverse transcribed roughly 0.5 to 1 ug RNA with random hexamers. TCRdb reanalysed the immunoSEQ multiplex PCR reads using MiXCR and keeps one entry per CDR3 protein. Of 90,000 to 150,000 distinct CDR3 sequences in the sample, about 93% were seen once. The sample holds one count of this clonotype. This CDR3 has 15 amino acids. Trimming removed 6 bases at V and 3 bases at J, with 12 bases between. Germline assignment: CDR1 LNHDA and CDR2 SQIVND (reference sequence).

What was sequenced was CD4+ T cells from PBMCs. The sequence was obtained from a human donor in good health. The chain couples TRBV19 to TRBJ2-6, with D possibly called TRBD1 or TRBD2 (5 bases each). The CDR3 nucleotides read TGTGCCAGTAGCGCCTTGGGGGTTGGGGCCAACGTCCTGACTTTC. Protein: CASSALGVGANVLTF. The variable domain in full, completed from reference TRBV19 and TRBJ2-6, reads DGGITQSPKYLFRKEGQNVTLSCEQNLNHDAMYWYRQDPGQGLRLIYYSQIVNDFQKGDIAEGYSVSREKKESFPLTVTSAQKNPTAFYLCASSALGVGANVLTFGAGSRLTVL.